Included here is one T cell receptor (beta chain) sequence, with context. Its antigen is not known. The sample originates from a study of CD4 T cells in relation to SARS-CoV-2 and coronaviruses. Uncultured naive and memory CD4+ T cells supplied DNA for deep TCR-beta sequencing. Generated by immunoSEQ multiplex PCR, the TCRdb table keeps only in-frame clones and is missing some. The sample carries more than 30,000 clones, 70% to 90% recorded once. Study outcomes and limitations: Crossreactive clones expanded significantly less to SARS-CoV-2 than monoreactive clones.

The ends were cut back, 0 bases at V and 11 bases at J, with 11 bases in the middle. From germline, CDR1 is SGHAT and CDR2 FQNNGV. The CDR3 totals 13 residues. The source material was memory CD4+ T cells from PBMCs. The source is an adult with COVID-19. V gene TRBV11-2 combines with J gene TRBJ1-5; D is ambiguous. CDR3 DNA: TGTGCCAGCAGCTTAGATTTTGGGTCCTCCCAGCATTTT. This gives the protein CASSLDFGSSQHF.